The 23 T cell receptor beta chains listed next were all sequenced from one sample in a study of regulatory T cells in long-lasting Graves disease. Both iRepertoire HTBI primers and Arm-PCR of CDR3 regions were used to build the TCR beta libraries. MiXCR, applied by TCRdb to the multiplex PCR reads, yields one record per CDR3 protein. This table holds 350,000 to 450,000 distinct CDR3 sequences, 14% to 15% found once. Documented time point: newly diagnosed GD, antithyroid drugs for less than 3 months. From RNA extracted from PBMCs, the TCR library was made. The same sample was also studied in work on T cells in Graves' hyperthyroidism and ophthalmopathy.

The sample here was peripheral blood mononuclear cells (PBMCs), taken at new diagnosis, from a patient treated with antithyroid drugs. The receptors come from a woman in her thirties or forties with Graves disease.

This clonotype was observed many times. The rearrangement links TRBV7-2 to TRBJ2-3; perhaps TRBD1 as D (6 bases). Germline loops: CDR1 SGHTA, CDR2 FQGNSA. The germline V and J ends were trimmed by 2 bases and 2 bases, with 11 bases remaining between them. This CDR3 has 15 amino acids. The CDR3 reads CASSLPGTSTDTQYF. The CDR3 DNA reads TGTGCCAGCAGCTTACCCGGGACATCCACAGATACGCAGTATTTT.

This clonotype was observed a few times. J is TRBJ2-7 and V is TRBV4-1; D remains ambiguous. Trimming took off 0 bases at V and 6 bases at J, with 9 bases between the two ends. This CDR3 comprises 13 residues. Germline-derived CDR1 and CDR2 are MGHRA and YSYEKL. CDR3 sequence: CASSQEADFEQYF. The CDR3, as DNA: TGCGCCAGCAGCCAAGAAGCAGATTTCGAGCAGTACTTC.

In its sample, this clonotype was seen many times. In nucleotides, the CDR3 is TGTGCCAGCAGCTTAGTTGGTAGCGGGAGCTCCTACAATGAGCAGTTCTTC. This sequence encodes CASSLVGSGSSYNEQFF. This sequence joins TRBV7-9 and TRBJ2-1; 9 bases agree with TRBD2. Germline-derived CDR1 and CDR2 are SEHNR and FQNEAQ (reference sequence). The CDR3 runs 17 residues. V lost 1 base, J lost 0 bases, and 4 bases stayed unmatched.

This clonotype came up many times. This chain joins TRBV24-1 and TRBJ2-1; D perhaps matches TRBD1 (6 bases). The germline CDR1 and CDR2 sequences are KGHDR and SFDVKD. This CDR3 spans 16 amino acids. The V end was cut by 4 bases, the J end by 0 bases, with 12 bases between. CDR3: CATSDAGRGSYNEQFF. Written as DNA, the CDR3 is TGTGCCACCAGTGACGCCGGCAGGGGCTCCTACAATGAGCAGTTCTTC.

This clonotype was seen ten or more times. This chain connects TRBV5-1 to TRBJ2-3; 12 bases are shared with TRBD2. Germline V gene sequence: CDR1 SGHRS, CDR2 YFSETQ. V was pared by 4 bases and J by 2 bases, with 5 bases of the junction left unmatched. The CDR3 runs to 16 residues. The CDR3 sequence: CASSPRTSGITDTQYF. CDR3 DNA: TGCGCCAGCAGCCCCCGGACTAGCGGGATCACAGATACGCAGTATTTT.

The chain recombines TRBV5-1 with TRBJ1-2; the D gene is possibly TRBD1 (6 bases). The CDR3 covers 14 residues. Trimming removed 4 bases from V and 7 bases from J, with 17 bases in between. The germline V gene has CDR1 SGHRS and CDR2 YFSETQ. The CDR3 sequence: CASSPPTGSSGYTF. The CDR3 DNA reads as TGCGCCAGCAGCCCCCCGACAGGCTCCTCTGGCTACACCTTC.

Many counts were recorded for this clonotype. J is TRBJ1-3 and V is TRBV2; possibly TRBD1 for D (6 bases). The CDR3 is made up of 14 amino acids. Germline V gene lookup returns CDR1 SNHLY and CDR2 FYNNEI. Trimming stripped 6 bases from V and 2 bases from J, with 11 bases between. CDR3 coding DNA: TGTGCCAGCAGCCCACAGGGAGCTGGAAACACCATATATTTT. Amino acid sequence: CASSPQGAGNTIYF.

This clonotype was recorded many times. J is TRBJ2-5 and V is TRBV10-3; D tentatively fits TRBD1 or TRBD2 (5 bases each). This CDR3 is 14 amino acids long. Germline V gene data show CDR1 as ENHRY and CDR2 as SYGVKD. V was pared by 6 bases and J by 4 bases, with 15 bases between. The CDR3 nucleotides read TGTGCCATCAGCGGGACGGCCGGAGGAGAGACCCAGTACTTC. It yields the protein CAISGTAGGETQYF.

This chain uses TRBV13 with TRBJ2-1; 8 bases are shared with TRBD2. V lost 5 bases to trimming and J lost 2 bases; unmatched junction nucleotides: 8. CDR3 length: 16 residues. Germline CDR1 and CDR2: PRHDT and FYEKMQ (reference sequence). In nucleotides, the CDR3 is TGTGCCAGCAGCGCCGGGGGGGCTAGTCCCTACAATGAGCAGTTCTTC. This encodes CASSAGGASPYNEQFF.

A note on this clonotype: A much larger clone differs by one base, so this may be a read error. The chain has TRBV11-2 and TRBJ2-7; D is perhaps TRBD1 (6 bases). Germline V gene lookup returns CDR1 SGHAT and CDR2 FQNNGV. This CDR3 region has 18 residues. V lost 4 bases to trimming and J lost 6 bases, with 28 bases between them. CDR3 bases: TGTGCCAGCAGCTACTCGGGGCCCTGGGACATGGACCTGTTCGAGCAGTACTTC. This sequence encodes CASSYSGPWDMDLFEQYF.

As for this clonotype: A read error may account for a junction end that differs from germline. J is TRBJ1-5 and V is TRBV16, with 7 bases lining up with TRBD1. The CDR3 spans 15 residues. Germline lookup yields CDR1 KGHSY and CDR2 FQNENV. The DNA of the CDR3 is TGTGCCAGCAGCCCCGACAGGGCTGGCAATCAGTCCCAGCATTTT. The encoded protein is CASSPDRAGNQSQHF.

This clonotype came up many times. A read error is the likely source, as a far larger clone sits one nucleotide away. Here the CDR3 DNA reads TGTGCCAGCAGTGAAGATCCCGGGGCTAGCGCCTACGAGCAGTACTTC. The encoded protein is CASSEDPGASAYEQYF. This chain joins TRBV6-2 or TRBV6-3 and TRBJ2-7; perhaps TRBD2 as D (6 bases). V was clipped by 5 bases and J by 2 bases, with 19 bases between them. The length of the CDR3 is 16 residues. Germline CDR1 and CDR2: MNHEY and SVGEGT.

This rearrangement joins TRBV20-1 to TRBJ2-3, with TRBD2 matching 14 bases. This CDR3 comprises 17 residues. J lost 3 bases, V lost 0 bases, and 5 bases had no gene match. Germline V gene data show CDR1 as DFQATT and CDR2 as SNEGSKA (reference sequence). Here the CDR3 DNA reads TGCAGTGCTAGAGAACTGACTAGCGGGAGGGGAACAGATACGCAGTATTTT. Translation: CSARELTSGRGTDTQYF.

This clonotype was counted at least ten times. CDR3 bases: TGCAGTGCTAGAGATCCTGTAGCGGGATTGGGCACAGATACGCAGTATTTT. Translated, it gives CSARDPVAGLGTDTQYF. J is TRBJ2-3 and V is TRBV20-1; 8 nucleotides line up with TRBD2. Trimming cost V 0 bases and J 1 base; bases outside gene matches: 9. Germline V gene sequence: CDR1 DFQATT, CDR2 SNEGSKA (reference sequence). The CDR3 sequence is 17 residues long.

A note on this clonotype: Being one base from a much bigger clone, this may be a read error. This sequence joins TRBV28 and TRBJ1-2, with TRBD1 as a possible D gene (6 bases). The germline CDR1 and CDR2 sequences are MDHEN and SYDVKM. The CDR3 is 15 residues long. Here the CDR3 reads CASSSDSPVHYGCTF. The DNA of the CDR3 is TGTGCCAGCAGTTCGGACAGCCCGGTCCACTATGGCTGCACCTTC.

The sample holds many counts of this clonotype. V gene TRBV11-3 combines with J gene TRBJ2-1; 9 nucleotides line up with TRBD1. The ends lost 0 bases at V and 0 bases at J; junction bases unmatched: 0. This CDR3 comprises 16 residues. The germline CDR1 and CDR2 sequences are SGHNT and YENEEA. CDR3 region: CASSLEDRGSYNEQFF. The CDR3 coding sequence is TGTGCCAGCAGCTTAGAGGACAGGGGCTCCTACAATGAGCAGTTCTTC.

This clonotype was recorded many times. The V and J genes are TRBV5-1 and TRBJ2-4; possible D gene TRBD1, 5 bases. Between the trimmed V and J ends, which lost 0 bases and 3 bases, there was a span of 13 bases. Germline assignment: CDR1 SGHRS and CDR2 YFSETQ. The CDR3 contains 16 residues. The CDR3 bases are TGCGCCAGCAGCTTGGGGGGCGATTCAGGCAAAAACATTCAGTACTTC. Translation: CASSLGGDSGKNIQYF.

The gene calls are TRBV6-5 and TRBJ2-1, with 8 bases matching TRBD2. Germline loops: CDR1 MNHEY, CDR2 SVGAGI. The CDR3 is 16 residues long. With V trimmed by 4 bases and J by 2 bases, 7 bases remained unmatched. CDR3 coding DNA: TGTGCCAGCAGTTCTCAGCGGGAGTTAACCTACAATGAGCAGTTCTTC. The encoded protein is CASSSQRELTYNEQFF.

This clonotype was seen more than once but under ten times. This probably arose from a read error, given a far larger clone one base away. This rearrangement joins TRBV12-3 or TRBV12-4 to TRBJ2-3; D is ambiguous. The CDR3 covers 15 residues. The CDR3 DNA sequence: TGTGCCAGCAGCTTAGACCTCCTAAGCACAGATACGAAGTATTTT. Translation gives CASSLDLLSTDTKYF.

This clonotype was recorded many times. CDR3 sequence reads: CSVDRAGGNTQYF. The CDR3 region has the DNA TGCAGCGTTGACCGGGCGGGAGGAAATACGCAGTATTTT. The genes are TRBV29-1 and TRBJ2-3; 8 bases are a match to TRBD2. Trimming removed 3 bases from V and 7 bases from J; junction bases left unmatched: 6. The V gene's germline CDR1 is SQVTM and CDR2 ANQGSEA. This CDR3 contains 13 residues.

This clonotype was detected ten times or more. This chain links TRBV29-1 with TRBJ2-3; a possible D gene is TRBD2 (6 bases). The CDR3 extends over 15 amino acids. CDR1 is SQVTM, CDR2 ANQGSEA, per germline. V lost 4 bases, J lost 2 bases, and 16 bases lay in between. The CDR3 DNA follows: TGCAGCGTTGCTTTTAATGGGGAGGTCACAGATACGCAGTATTTT. It is translated as CSVAFNGEVTDTQYF.

This clonotype was seen repeatedly, ten times or more. The rearrangement uses TRBV24-1 and TRBJ2-3; 9 bases align to TRBD1. The CDR3 totals 16 residues. Trimming removed 3 bases from V and 4 bases from J; junction bases left unmatched: 7. Germline CDR1 reads KGHDR; CDR2 reads SFDVKD. This CDR3 reads CATSDHRDRDPDTQYF. The CDR3 DNA reads TGTGCCACCAGTGATCACCGGGACAGGGACCCAGATACGCAGTATTTT.

The sample holds many counts of this clonotype. This chain joins TRBV6-5 and TRBJ2-1; 8 bases fit TRBD1. After removal of 2 bases from V and 6 bases from J, the junction contained 6 bases not matched to a gene. CDR1 and CDR2 (germline): MNHEY, SVGAGI. CDR3 length: 15 amino acids. The CDR3 sequence is CASSYETGAFNEQFF. The CDR3 DNA follows: TGTGCCAGCAGTTACGAGACAGGGGCCTTCAATGAGCAGTTCTTC.